The table lists the clone carrying this T cell receptor beta chain with a few counts. Its antigen remains unknown. This sample is drawn from a study of T-cell reconstitution after alpha-beta-depleted transplantation in children. Library preparation (for TCRbeta) was performed with unique molecular identifiers. TCRdb processed the PCR reads anew with MiXCR; each CDR3 protein has one entry. This sample has 700,000 to 950,000 distinct CDR3 sequences, with approximately 15% found just once. Study-wide points: T-cell counts and diversity at one year post-transplant came mainly from newly produced T cells. In patients about two months after transplant, alpha-beta T cells reportedly arose from several hundred expanded graft clones.

After removal of 3 bases from V and 7 bases from J, the junction contained 8 bases not matched to a gene. The CDR3 covers 15 residues. Germline assignment: CDR1 MDHEN and CDR2 SYDVKM. This receptor was obtained from a male patient younger than 18 who had a stem cell transplant for acute lymphoblastic leukemia, so the T cells may come from the graft donor. The V gene is TRBV28, the J gene TRBJ1-3; 8 bases line up with TRBD1. Specimen: PBMCs, mostly from graft donor cells, collected 360 days after TCRalphabeta/CD19-depleted stem cell transplant. The CDR3 sequence is CASSLLSGGLNTIYF. The CDR3, as DNA: TGTGCCAGCAGTTTGTTGTCAGGGGGCCTGAACACCATATATTTT.